This T cell receptor beta chain was found in a study of OX40 agonist ivuxolimab in advanced cancers. The data were produced by immunoSEQ multiplex PCR, yet TCRdb's version contains in-frame clones alone and is incomplete. The data contain tens of thousands of clones, around nine tenths of them seen just once; the ten biggest clones take up 5.5% to 7.5%. This clone was found a few times. V lost 4 bases, J lost 4 bases, and 17 bases lay in between. CDR1 and CDR2 from the germline V gene are SGDLS and YYNGEE. The CDR3 has 15 amino acids. Sample: CD4+ or CD8+ T cells sorted from blood, taken in a trial of the OX40 agonist ivuxolimab. The chain is built from TRBV9 and TRBJ1-1; a possible D gene is TRBD1 (5 bases). This clonotype originated in an adult with an advanced solid tumor such as melanoma, head and neck, liver or kidney cancer. The CDR3 is CASSPSGGVGTEAFF. As DNA, the CDR3 is TGTGCCAGCAGCCCAAGTGGGGGGGTCGGCACTGAAGCTTTCTTT.